Considering frequency, the clone carrying this TCR beta chain is medium-sized. Its antigen remains unknown. Each sample's input was approximately 270 ng genomic DNA, approximately 37,500 genome equivalents. This sample was taken from a study of T cell clusters in autoimmune cytopenias. Regarding the study as a whole: TRB repertoire shifts in secondary cytopenia and chronic lymphocytic leukemia mostly reflected lymphoma, not autoimmunity.

CDR1 ENHRY and CDR2 SYGVKD come from the germline V gene. This CDR3 is built from 14 residues. TRB was amplified by touch-down multiplex PCR, primer pools A and B combined. Reprocessing the multiplex PCR reads, TCRdb reports a single entry for every CDR3 protein and omits DNA. The listing contains fewer than 2,000 distinct CDR3 sequences. Another study also made use of these data, one on T cell repertoires in aging, cancer and after chemotherapy.

The chain joins TRBV10-3 to TRBJ1-5; the D gene TCRdb calls, TRBD1, cannot be checked with no DNA. Source material: peripheral blood. The origin of this receptor is a human donor in good health. The CDR3 reads CAISERGDDQPQHF.